This is a list of T cell receptor beta chains from one sample in a study of cytomegalovirus exposure and HLA in healthy donors. This table comes from immunoSEQ multiplex PCR, and its TCRdb copy is limited to in-frame clones, with some not included. The profile covers 95,000 to 150,000 clones, with over 60% appearing a single time and less than 2% taken by the ten largest. Sequences were obtained from PBMCs. The source of these receptors is a middle-aged man in good health and CMV-seronegative. The CDR3 runs from the conserved cysteine through the conserved F or W. Fields, in order: CDR3 DNA, CDR3 protein, V gene, clone size, D gene, J gene. The D gene is left open where the match is weak. A row's size may be missing; if present it is once, few, many or a size class.

CDR3nt: TGTGCCAGCAGGGGACAGGGTTCACCCCTCCACTTT; CDR3aa: CASRGQGSPLHF; v_gene: TRBV2; abundance: few; d_gene: TRBD1; j_gene: TRBJ1-6
CDR3nt: TGTGCCAGCAGCCGGAGTTCCCCCACTGAAGCTTTCTTT; CDR3aa: CASSRSSPTEAFF; v_gene: TRBV14; abundance: -; d_gene: -; j_gene: TRBJ1-1
CDR3nt: TGTGCCAGCAGGCCCGACAGGGACGTTGCTAGAGGAAACACCATATATTTT; CDR3aa: CASRPDRDVARGNTIYF; v_gene: TRBV7-2; abundance: -; d_gene: TRBD1; j_gene: TRBJ1-3
CDR3nt: TGTGCCAGCAGTTTGACAGGTGGCGAAAAACTGTTTTTT; CDR3aa: CASSLTGGEKLFF; v_gene: TRBV25-1; abundance: -; d_gene: -; j_gene: TRBJ1-4
CDR3nt: TGTGCCAGCAGCCTGCAGGGGGCGCGTAATGAGCAGTTCTTC; CDR3aa: CASSLQGARNEQFF; v_gene: TRBV13; abundance: -; d_gene: TRBD1; j_gene: TRBJ2-1
CDR3nt: TGTGCCAGCAGCTTGGGACAGGTGTTCAATCAGCCCCAGCATTTT; CDR3aa: CASSLGQVFNQPQHF; v_gene: TRBV5-8; abundance: few; d_gene: -; j_gene: TRBJ1-5
CDR3nt: TGTGCCAGCAGACGGGAGTGGGACACCGGGGAGCTGTTTTTT; CDR3aa: CASRREWDTGELFF; v_gene: TRBV5-6; abundance: few; d_gene: -; j_gene: TRBJ2-2
CDR3nt: TGCGCCAGCAGCTTGGTCGGGGGGTCAACTAATGAAAAACTGTTTTTT; CDR3aa: CASSLVGGSTNEKLFF; v_gene: TRBV5-1; abundance: -; d_gene: -; j_gene: TRBJ1-4
CDR3nt: TGTGCCAGCAGTCTCGGACTGTCTGGCAATCAGCCCCAGCATTTT; CDR3aa: CASSLGLSGNQPQHF; v_gene: TRBV6-5; abundance: -; d_gene: -; j_gene: TRBJ1-5
CDR3nt: TGTTCCAGCAGCTCCCGGGTAGCGACTAGCACAGATACGCAGTATTTT; CDR3aa: CSSSSRVATSTDTQYF; v_gene: TRBV7-9; abundance: -; d_gene: -; j_gene: TRBJ2-3
CDR3nt: TGCAGCGTGGGGCGGGGGGACACAGATACGCAGTATTTT; CDR3aa: CSVGRGDTDTQYF; v_gene: TRBV29-1; abundance: -; d_gene: TRBD2; j_gene: TRBJ2-3
CDR3nt: TGTGCCAGCACTTTACAGGGGGCGGGCACTGAAGCTTTCTTT; CDR3aa: CASTLQGAGTEAFF; v_gene: TRBV2; abundance: once; d_gene: TRBD1; j_gene: TRBJ1-1
CDR3nt: TGTGCCAGCAGCTCTCTTAGGGGGGAGACCCAGTACTTC; CDR3aa: CASSSLRGETQYF; v_gene: TRBV11-3; abundance: -; d_gene: -; j_gene: TRBJ2-5
CDR3nt: TGCAGCGTAGACAGTCGGGTTAGGGCTGGCTACACCTTC; CDR3aa: CSVDSRVRAGYTF; v_gene: TRBV29-1; abundance: -; d_gene: -; j_gene: TRBJ1-2
CDR3nt: TGTGCCAGCAGCGTAGGAGGGGACATCACTGAAGCTTTCTTT; CDR3aa: CASSVGGDITEAFF; v_gene: TRBV9; abundance: -; d_gene: -; j_gene: TRBJ1-1
CDR3nt: TGCGCCAGCAGCCAAGATCAAGCGGGGGGGCAAGATACGCAGTATTTT; CDR3aa: CASSQDQAGGQDTQYF; v_gene: TRBV4-1; abundance: -; d_gene: TRBD2; j_gene: TRBJ2-3
CDR3nt: TGTGCCAGCAGCCCAGCCCCGGGGACTAGCGGAGACGAGCAGTACTTC; CDR3aa: CASSPAPGTSGDEQYF; v_gene: TRBV7-6; abundance: once; d_gene: TRBD2; j_gene: TRBJ2-7
CDR3nt: TGTGCCATCAGTGAGTCGTTTTTGCAGGGTGCGAACACCGGGGAGCTGTTTTTT; CDR3aa: CAISESFLQGANTGELFF; v_gene: TRBV10-3; abundance: -; d_gene: -; j_gene: TRBJ2-2
CDR3nt: TGTGCCAGCGAGACAGGGGGCGGCACAGATACGCAGTATTTT; CDR3aa: CASETGGGTDTQYF; v_gene: TRBV6-1; abundance: -; d_gene: TRBD1; j_gene: TRBJ2-3
CDR3nt: TGTGCCACCGGGACAGGGGCGGGGAGCACAGATACGCAGTATTTT; CDR3aa: CATGTGAGSTDTQYF; v_gene: TRBV10-3; abundance: -; d_gene: TRBD1; j_gene: TRBJ2-3
CDR3nt: TGTGCCAGCAGTGAGGGCCTTAACTATGGCTACACCTTC; CDR3aa: CASSEGLNYGYTF; v_gene: TRBV2; abundance: -; d_gene: -; j_gene: TRBJ1-2
CDR3nt: TGTGCCAGCAGCTTGTTCCCCAGGGAAGGGGAGACCCAGTACTTC; CDR3aa: CASSLFPREGETQYF; v_gene: TRBV5-5; abundance: -; d_gene: -; j_gene: TRBJ2-5
CDR3nt: TGTGCCATCAGTGGAGACACCCAGAACACTGAAGCTTTCTTT; CDR3aa: CAISGDTQNTEAFF; v_gene: TRBV10-3; abundance: -; d_gene: -; j_gene: TRBJ1-1
CDR3nt: TGTTCCAGCAGCCCACCGGGACTGACGAACACTGAAGCTTTCTTT; CDR3aa: CSSSPPGLTNTEAFF; v_gene: TRBV7-9; abundance: -; d_gene: -; j_gene: TRBJ1-1
CDR3nt: TGCGCCAGCAGCTTGGATCTGCAGGCGAGCTCCTATAATTCACCCCTCCACTTT; CDR3aa: CASSLDLQASSYNSPLHF; v_gene: TRBV5-1; abundance: few; d_gene: -; j_gene: TRBJ1-6
CDR3nt: TGTGCCAGCAGTAATCGTGAGGGTTGGTACACTGAAGCTTTCTTT; CDR3aa: CASSNREGWYTEAFF; v_gene: TRBV2; abundance: -; d_gene: -; j_gene: TRBJ1-1
CDR3nt: TGCGCCAGCAGCCATTGGTCACGGGGAATCCACAATGAGCAGTTCTTC; CDR3aa: CASSHWSRGIHNEQFF; v_gene: TRBV4-1; abundance: -; d_gene: -; j_gene: TRBJ2-1
CDR3nt: TGTGCCAGCAGCTTGGTGGGGGGACTCCCTGCAGATACGCAGTATTTT; CDR3aa: CASSLVGGLPADTQYF; v_gene: TRBV5-4; abundance: -; d_gene: -; j_gene: TRBJ2-3
CDR3nt: TGTGCCTGGGGGCCAACTAATGAAAAACTGTTTTTT; CDR3aa: CAWGPTNEKLFF; v_gene: TRBV30; abundance: -; d_gene: -; j_gene: TRBJ1-4
CDR3nt: TGTGCCAGCAGCGCGCAACAGGGGCAATACACTGAAGCTTTCTTT; CDR3aa: CASSAQQGQYTEAFF; v_gene: TRBV9; abundance: -; d_gene: TRBD1; j_gene: TRBJ1-1
CDR3nt: TGTGCCAGCAGCTTAAACGGGGGGGAAACTCGGACGCAGTATTTT; CDR3aa: CASSLNGGETRTQYF; v_gene: TRBV7-2; abundance: -; d_gene: TRBD2; j_gene: TRBJ2-3
CDR3nt: TGTGCCAGCTCCCCCGGGGGACAGGGGGCCAAAGGCTACACCTTC; CDR3aa: CASSPGGQGAKGYTF; v_gene: TRBV28; abundance: -; d_gene: TRBD1; j_gene: TRBJ1-2
CDR3nt: TGTGCCAGTAGTACGACGACAGGGGGACACACAGATACGCAGTATTTT; CDR3aa: CASSTTTGGHTDTQYF; v_gene: TRBV19; abundance: -; d_gene: TRBD1; j_gene: TRBJ2-3
CDR3nt: TGTGCCAGCAGCCAAGTGCAAGGACAGCAAGAGACCCAGTACTTC; CDR3aa: CASSQVQGQQETQYF; v_gene: TRBV4-2; abundance: -; d_gene: -; j_gene: TRBJ2-5
CDR3nt: TGTGCCATCAGGGGGACAGGGGAGACCTCAGATACGCAGTATTTT; CDR3aa: CAIRGTGETSDTQYF; v_gene: TRBV10-3; abundance: -; d_gene: TRBD1; j_gene: TRBJ2-3
CDR3nt: TGTGCCAGCAGCTTAGGGGCCGTCCCAAATTCACCCCTCCACTTT; CDR3aa: CASSLGAVPNSPLHF; v_gene: TRBV7-6; abundance: -; d_gene: -; j_gene: TRBJ1-6
CDR3nt: TGTGCCAGCAGTGACAGGGTTAGAGCTCAGCCCCAGCATTTT; CDR3aa: CASSDRVRAQPQHF; v_gene: TRBV6-5; abundance: -; d_gene: TRBD1; j_gene: TRBJ1-5
CDR3nt: TGTGCCAGCAGCTTGACCCAGGGTTCGGAGACTGAAGCTTTCTTT; CDR3aa: CASSLTQGSETEAFF; v_gene: TRBV7-6; abundance: -; d_gene: -; j_gene: TRBJ1-1
CDR3nt: TGTGCCAGCCCCTCCGCCCCGGACAGGGGGCCCTGGATTGAAGCTTTCTTT; CDR3aa: CASPSAPDRGPWIEAFF; v_gene: TRBV28; abundance: -; d_gene: TRBD1; j_gene: TRBJ1-1
CDR3nt: TGTGCCAGCTCGCCGCCCGGGTCCTCCCTGGATCGCAATGAGCAGTTCTTC; CDR3aa: CASSPPGSSLDRNEQFF; v_gene: TRBV18; abundance: -; d_gene: -; j_gene: TRBJ2-1
CDR3nt: TGCGCCAGCAGCTTGGTCGGGGTGGCAGGGACTGCAACTAATGAAAAACTGTTTTTT; CDR3aa: CASSLVGVAGTATNEKLFF; v_gene: TRBV5-1; abundance: -; d_gene: -; j_gene: TRBJ1-4
CDR3nt: TGTGCCAGCAGCCCCGGACAGGGGTTATATGGCTACACCTTC; CDR3aa: CASSPGQGLYGYTF; v_gene: TRBV5-5; abundance: -; d_gene: TRBD1; j_gene: TRBJ1-2
CDR3nt: TGCGCCAGCAGCTTGGAGGGACAGGGAAATAGGTACTTC; CDR3aa: CASSLEGQGNRYF; v_gene: TRBV5-1; abundance: -; d_gene: TRBD1; j_gene: TRBJ2-5
CDR3nt: TGTGCCAGCTCACCGCCAGGGGAGTTGAGTGGCACAGATACGCAGTATTTT; CDR3aa: CASSPPGELSGTDTQYF; v_gene: TRBV18; abundance: once; d_gene: -; j_gene: TRBJ2-3
CDR3nt: TGTGCCAGCAGACCTACGACAGGGTCTGGAAACACCATATATTTT; CDR3aa: CASRPTTGSGNTIYF; v_gene: TRBV7-2; abundance: -; d_gene: TRBD1; j_gene: TRBJ1-3
CDR3nt: TGTGCCAGCAGCAAGGGACTAGCCGGCGGGGAGCTGTTTTTT; CDR3aa: CASSKGLAGGELFF; v_gene: TRBV5-4; abundance: -; d_gene: TRBD2; j_gene: TRBJ2-2
CDR3nt: TGTGCCACCAGCAGAAATAGAGACAGAATCAATCAGCCCCAGCATTTT; CDR3aa: CATSRNRDRINQPQHF; v_gene: TRBV15; abundance: -; d_gene: -; j_gene: TRBJ1-5